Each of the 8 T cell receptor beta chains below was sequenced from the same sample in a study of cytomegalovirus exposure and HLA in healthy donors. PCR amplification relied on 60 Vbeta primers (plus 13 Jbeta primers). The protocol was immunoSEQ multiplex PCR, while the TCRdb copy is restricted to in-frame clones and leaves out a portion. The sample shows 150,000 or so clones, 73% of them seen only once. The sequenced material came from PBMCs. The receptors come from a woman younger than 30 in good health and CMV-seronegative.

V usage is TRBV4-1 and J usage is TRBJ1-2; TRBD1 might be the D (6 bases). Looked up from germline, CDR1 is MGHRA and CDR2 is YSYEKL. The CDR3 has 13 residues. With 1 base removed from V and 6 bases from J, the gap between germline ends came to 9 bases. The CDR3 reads CASSQVGGDGYTF. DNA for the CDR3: TGCGCCAGCAGCCAAGTTGGGGGCGATGGCTACACCTTC.

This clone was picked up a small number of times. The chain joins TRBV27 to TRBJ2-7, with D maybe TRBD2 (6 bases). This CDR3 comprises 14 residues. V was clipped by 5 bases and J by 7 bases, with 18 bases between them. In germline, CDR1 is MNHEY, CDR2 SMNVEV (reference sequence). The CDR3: CASSPGDRPWEQYF. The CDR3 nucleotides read TGTGCCAGCAGTCCGGGGGACCGCCCCTGGGAGCAGTACTTC.

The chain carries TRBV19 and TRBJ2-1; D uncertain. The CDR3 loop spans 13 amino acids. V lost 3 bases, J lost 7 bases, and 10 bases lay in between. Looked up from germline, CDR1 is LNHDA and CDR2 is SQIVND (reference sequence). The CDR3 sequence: CASSIVPQNEQFF. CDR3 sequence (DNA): TGTGCCAGTAGTATCGTTCCGCAGAATGAGCAGTTCTTC.

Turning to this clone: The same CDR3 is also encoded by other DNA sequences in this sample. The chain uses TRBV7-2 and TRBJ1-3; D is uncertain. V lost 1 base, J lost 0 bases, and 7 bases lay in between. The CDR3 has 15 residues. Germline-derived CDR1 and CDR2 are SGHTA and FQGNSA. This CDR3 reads CASSLGTSSGNTIYF. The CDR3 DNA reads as TGTGCCAGCAGCTTAGGTACTAGCTCTGGAAACACCATATATTTT.

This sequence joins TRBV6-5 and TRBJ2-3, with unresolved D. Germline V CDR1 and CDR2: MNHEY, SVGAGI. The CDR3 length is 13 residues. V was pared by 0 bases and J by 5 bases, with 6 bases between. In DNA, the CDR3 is TGTGCCAGCAGTTACTCCAGATTAGATACGCAGTATTTT. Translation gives CASSYSRLDTQYF.

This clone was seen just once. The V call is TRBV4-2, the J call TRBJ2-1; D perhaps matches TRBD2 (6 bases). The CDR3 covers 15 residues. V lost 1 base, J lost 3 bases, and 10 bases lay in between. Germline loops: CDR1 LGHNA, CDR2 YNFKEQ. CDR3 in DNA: TGTGCCAGCAGCCAAGCTGGGGAGGTCTACAATGAGCAGTTCTTC. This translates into CASSQAGEVYNEQFF.

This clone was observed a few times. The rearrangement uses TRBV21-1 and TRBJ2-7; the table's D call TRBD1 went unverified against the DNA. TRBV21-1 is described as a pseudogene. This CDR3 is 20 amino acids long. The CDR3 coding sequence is TGTGCCAGCAGCAAAACTGGTCCCCTCAACAGGGGTGGTACATCCTACGAGCAGTACTTC. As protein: CASSKTGPLNRGGTSYEQYF.

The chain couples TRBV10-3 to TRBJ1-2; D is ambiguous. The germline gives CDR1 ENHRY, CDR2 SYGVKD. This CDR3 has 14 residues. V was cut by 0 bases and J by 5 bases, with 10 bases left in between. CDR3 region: CAISESRQSYGYTF. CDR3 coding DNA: TGTGCCATCAGTGAGTCGAGGCAGTCTTATGGCTACACCTTC.